This TCR beta chain is drawn from a study of post-analysis software for immune sequencing data. Study-wide context: The cohort encompassed relapsing-remitting, secondary progressive and progressive-relapsing multiple sclerosis disease courses.

The library was made from cDNA and included unique molecular identifiers. Input amounts of about 0.85 to 11 million T cells were used. These gave about 500,000 cDNA molecules, so each molecule approximated one T cell. TCRdb redid the calling of the PCR reads with MiXCR, one entry per CDR3 protein. This table has 700,000 to 900,000 distinct CDR3 sequences, about 43% appearing once. CDR3 length equals 16 residues. Germline V gene lookup returns CDR1 LGHDT and CDR2 YNNKEL (reference sequence). With V trimmed by 1 base and J by 8 bases, 13 bases remained unmatched. This clonotype turned up a few times. Its antigen is undetermined. Study-level points and caveats: Significantly lower normalized Chao1 diversity was seen in multiple sclerosis patients than in controls. The study found TRBV5-6, TRBV5-1 and TRBV20-1 among 4 or 5 TRBV segments more frequent in patients than controls.

The sequence was collected from a girl aged 10 to 17 with multiple sclerosis. The gene calls are TRBV3-1 and TRBJ1-2, with 7 bases matching TRBD1. Sequencing was carried out using blood. As DNA, the CDR3 is TGTGCCAGCAGCCAAGTAATTTTTCCTTTACAGGGGGGCTACACCTTC. Its protein is CASSQVIFPLQGGYTF.